This entry concerns a single T cell receptor beta chain. The CDR3 consists of 15 residues. In germline, CDR1 is SGDLS, CDR2 YYNGEE. With 0 bases removed from V and 6 bases from J, the gap between germline ends came to 13 bases. This record comes from a study of blood T cell repertoires in COVID-19. Study overall: Samples came from the United States, Italy and Spain, spanning acute and convalescent COVID-19. Sources were T cells, B-cell-depleted T cells, or PBMCs; the material itself was cDNA or gDNA.

Authors' processing steps: Reference gene primer amplification gave estimated nucleated cell counts. Sequenced by immunoSEQ multiplex PCR; TCRdb stores in-frame clones only, minus some. Clone size and V and J calls were adopted from that table, with D and trimming inferred from the DNA. The profile shows fewer than 150,000 clones, approximately 84% of them singletons. This TCR came from a woman in her twenties or thirties who had recovered from COVID-19. Sequenced: peripheral blood. The chain combines TRBV9 with TRBJ2-1; a weak D match, TRBD2 (6 bases). The CDR3 is CASSVGSSDLNEQFF. DNA for the CDR3: TGTGCCAGCAGCGTAGGGTCTAGCGACCTCAATGAGCAGTTCTTC.